This T cell receptor beta chain was sequenced in a study of STAT5B mutations in CD4+ large granular lymphocyte leukemia. Overall study results and limits: Without HLA matching, higher CD4+ than CD8+ T-LGLL clonality could reflect small sample size. Compared with healthy controls (2/35), patient top clones favored TRBV06 (8/27).

Sequencing was at survey level. As originally analysed: A productive frequency of 2.59 x 10-5 was the lowest detectable. TCRdb's copy holds only in-frame clones and misses some; the assay was immunoSEQ multiplex PCR. V and J calls and clone size follow that table, whereas D and trimming were derived from the DNA. The table has fewer than 40,000 clones, 71% seen once. This clone was counted only a few times. Antigen specificity is unknown. This CDR3 is built from 10 residues. The germline V gene encodes CDR1 LNHDA and CDR2 SQIVND (reference sequence). Trimming took 8 bases from V and 8 from J, leaving 9 bases between them.

The V and J genes are TRBV19 and TRBJ1-1; D remains ambiguous. This TCR was recovered from a human donor in good health. Sequenced input: CD4+ T cells from blood buffy coats. CDR3 sequence: CASGRTEAFF. The CDR3, as DNA: TGTGCCAGTGGGAGGACGGAAGCTTTCTTT.